This T cell receptor beta chain emerged from a study of beta chain features in type 1 diabetes. Across the whole study: The patients were much like the healthy donors in age, gender and cell yields.

Expressed TCRB transcripts were sequenced, since all the RNA that had been isolated was reverse transcribed. For naive, central memory and regulatory T cell samples, reads averaged around 3.5 million. Measured with immunoSEQ multiplex PCR; TCRdb has only the in-frame clones, and not every one. The table records some 150,000 clones, 10% of them present only once. CD4+ naive, central memory, regulatory and stem cell-like memory subsets were isolated by sorting on CD45RO/CCR7/CD25/CD127/CD95/CD27. This clone was detected a few times. What it binds is not known. Study-wide results and limits: TCRB CDR3s from Type 1 diabetes patients were moderately but significantly shorter in all four CD4+ subsets.

The sample consisted of naive CD4+ T cells from blood. The receptor comes from a man aged 18 to 30 in good health.

The CDR3 loop is CASSLRGTDGNTIYF. In DNA form, the CDR3 reads TGTGCCAGCAGCCTCAGGGGTACGGATGGAAACACCATATATTTT. The chain employs TRBV6-6 and TRBJ1-3, with D possibly TRBD1 on 6 matching bases. CDR1 MNHNY and CDR2 SVGAGI come from the germline V gene (reference sequence). The V end was cut by 6 bases, the J end by 3 bases, with 15 bases between. The CDR3 totals 15 residues.